The clone carrying this TCR beta chain was detected only a few times. This specimen comes from a study of T cells after yellow fever vaccination. V dropped 2 bases and J dropped 6 bases, with 7 bases sitting between them. The CDR3 extends over 13 amino acids. A single record per CDR3 protein comes from TCRdb applying MiXCR to the 5' RACE reads. The profile covers approximately 90,000 distinct CDR3 sequences, with roughly 5.8% appearing a single time and over 40% taken by the ten largest. Sample: CD8+ T cells sorted from PBMCs, taken 10 days after the yellow fever booster vaccination. The V call is TRBV12-3 or TRBV12-4, the J call TRBJ2-2; perhaps TRBD1 as D (5 bases). This TCR derives from a man between 18 and 35 years old who received the YFV17D yellow fever vaccine. CDR3 sequence (DNA): TGTGCCAGCAGTTTACGCAGGGCCGGGGAGCTGTTTTTT. Translation: CASSLRRAGELFF.